One sample yielded the 20 T cell receptor beta chains listed below, sequenced in a study of blood T cell repertoires in COVID-19. TCRdb's copy holds only in-frame clones and misses some; the assay was immunoSEQ multiplex PCR. The data show hundreds of thousands of clones, with around 89% seen just once and around 1.1% held by the top ten. Sequences were obtained from PBMCs or T cells enriched from blood (not recorded which). These receptors originate from a man younger than 40 who had recovered from COVID-19.

The chain carries TRBV2 and TRBJ1-5; D is unresolved. CDR1 and CDR2 (germline): SNHLY, FYNNEI. Trimming pared 7 bases from V and 4 bases from J, leaving 11 bases between. CDR3 size: 13 residues. The CDR3 sequence: CASTELRNQPQHF. The DNA of the CDR3 is TGTGCCAGCACGGAGCTTCGGAATCAGCCCCAGCATTTT.

The V call is TRBV18, the J call TRBJ2-7; tentative D call: TRBD1 (6 bases). Germline CDR1 KGHSH, CDR2 LQKENI. With 6 bases removed from V and 4 bases from J, the gap between germline ends came to 13 bases. The CDR3 contains 13 residues. The CDR3, as DNA: TGTGCCAGCTCGCAGGGGAGAGTATACGAGCAGTACTTC. Its translation is CASSQGRVYEQYF.

The chain carries TRBV24-1 and TRBJ1-2, with 9 positions matching TRBD1. The CDR3 consists of 13 residues. Per germline, CDR1 KGHDR and CDR2 SFDVKD. J was trimmed by 6 bases and V by 9 bases; bases with no gene match: 7. The CDR3 here is CATLQGQGDGYTF. DNA for the CDR3: TGTGCCACCTTACAGGGACAGGGAGATGGCTACACCTTC.

This rearrangement joins TRBV11-2 to TRBJ2-1; no clear D gene. CDR1 is SGHAT, CDR2 FQNNGV, per germline. V was cut by 1 base and J by 8 bases, with 6 bases left in between. The CDR3 extends over 12 amino acids. This chain's CDR3 is CASSLGSDEQFF. CDR3 nucleotide sequence: TGTGCCAGCAGCTTAGGATCGGATGAGCAGTTCTTC. The entire variable domain, with the rest obtained from reference TRBV11-2 and TRBJ2-1, is as follows: EAGVAQSPRYKIIEKRQSVAFWCNPISGHATLYWYQQILGQGPKLLIQFQNNGVVDDSQLPKDRFSAERLKGVDSTLKIQPAKLEDSAVYLCASSLGSDEQFFGPGTRLTVL.

The chain employs TRBV10-3 and TRBJ1-1; D is unresolved. The CDR3 runs 15 residues. V gave up 3 bases and J gave up 2 bases, with 13 bases separating them. Germline CDR1 reads ENHRY; CDR2 reads SYGVKD. CDR3: CAISEGPGINTEAFF. CDR3 in DNA: TGTGCCATCAGTGAAGGTCCGGGGATTAACACTGAAGCTTTCTTT.

This chain's CDR3 is CASRGTQFSNQPQHF. The DNA of the CDR3 is TGTGCCAGCAGAGGGACACAGTTTAGCAATCAGCCCCAGCATTTT. The chain links TRBV6-5 to TRBJ1-5, with a weak D call TRBD1 (6 bases). Germline V gene sequence: CDR1 MNHEY, CDR2 SVGAGI. This CDR3 is built from 15 residues. Trimming removed 6 bases from V and 0 bases from J, with 12 bases in between.

The CDR3 nucleotides are TGTGCCTGGAGTTCGGGGGTCGGCACTGAAGCTTTCTTT. Protein product: CAWSSGVGTEAFF. The J gene is TRBJ1-1, the V gene TRBV30, with D perhaps matching TRBD1 (5 bases). The CDR3 spans 13 residues. The V gene's germline CDR1 is GTSNPN and CDR2 SVGIG (reference sequence). The V end was cut by 2 bases, the J end by 4 bases, with 11 bases between.

The chain uses TRBV6-5 and TRBJ2-7, with TRBD2 matching 7 bases. CDR3 length: 14 amino acids. V shed 2 bases, J shed 3 bases, and the junction held 4 bases outside the gene matches. Germline V gene sequence: CDR1 MNHEY, CDR2 SVGAGI. The CDR3 DNA reads TGTGCCAGCAGTTACCGGGAGGTGGGCTACGAGCAGTACTTC. Its translation is CASSYREVGYEQYF.

The chain links TRBV7-9 to TRBJ1-1; D is possibly TRBD1 (6 bases). CDR1 SEHNR and CDR2 FQNEAQ come from the germline V gene (reference sequence). The V end was cut by 4 bases, the J end by 8 bases, with 11 bases between. This CDR3 has 12 residues. The CDR3 region is CASSSVGTEAFF. Here the CDR3 DNA reads TGTGCCAGCAGCTCCGTCGGGACAGAAGCTTTCTTT. Complete variable domain (other parts from reference TRBV7-9 and TRBJ1-1): DTGVSQNPRHKITKRGQNVTFRCDPISEHNRLYWYRQTLGQGPEFLTYFQNEAQLEKSRLLSDRFSAERPKGSFSTLEIQRTEQGDSAMYLCASSSVGTEAFFGQGTRLTVV.

The chain has TRBV12-3 or TRBV12-4 and TRBJ2-7, with 9 bases aligning to TRBD1. The ends lost 3 bases at V and 9 bases at J; junction bases unmatched: 6. The CDR3 contains 13 residues. The CDR3 region is CASSLGQGPWQYF. CDR3 DNA sequence: TGTGCCAGCAGTTTGGGACAGGGCCCCTGGCAGTACTTC.

The rearrangement uses TRBV5-4 and TRBJ2-1; no firm D call. Trimming stripped 0 bases from V and 0 bases from J, with 10 bases between. This CDR3 region has 16 residues. Germline CDR1 is SGHNT and CDR2 is YYREEE (reference sequence). For the CDR3, the DNA is TGTGCCAGCAGCTTGGAGGTGCGGAGCTCCTACAATGAGCAGTTCTTC. This codes for CASSLEVRSSYNEQFF.

The V gene is TRBV27, the J gene TRBJ1-2; a weak D match, TRBD1 (5 bases). This CDR3 has 13 amino acids. V was trimmed by 2 bases and J by 8 bases, leaving 12 bases between them. Germline CDR1 reads MNHEY; CDR2 reads SMNVEV (reference sequence). The CDR3 region has the DNA TGTGCCAGCAGTTTAGACGGGGGGTCGGGCTACACCTTC. Translated, it gives CASSLDGGSGYTF.

The chain joins TRBV6-1 to TRBJ1-4; TRBD1 might be the D (6 bases). The CDR3 covers 15 residues. Germline V gene sequence: CDR1 MNHNS, CDR2 SASEGT. The V gene lost 2 bases and the J gene lost 5 bases, with 12 bases spanning the gap. CDR3 sequence: CASSESLGGNEKLFF. The DNA of the CDR3 is TGTGCCAGCAGTGAATCTTTAGGGGGAAATGAAAAACTGTTTTTT.

The chain joins TRBV7-2 to TRBJ2-7; D uncertain. Trimming took off 5 bases at V and 3 bases at J, with 14 bases between the two ends. Germline assignment: CDR1 SGHTA and CDR2 FQGNSA. The CDR3 spans 14 residues. CDR3 loop: CASSPSFADYEQYF. The CDR3 DNA is TGTGCCAGCAGCCCTAGTTTTGCGGACTACGAGCAGTACTTC.

This sequence joins TRBV11-2 and TRBJ1-4; D gene ambiguous. This CDR3 is built from 14 residues. Per germline, CDR1 SGHAT and CDR2 FQNNGV. V lost 1 base and J 5 bases, leaving 8 bases between the germline ends. The CDR3 loop is CASSLVTGNEKLFF. Here the CDR3 DNA reads TGTGCCAGCAGCTTAGTTACGGGAAATGAAAAACTGTTTTTT.

The rearrangement links TRBV5-1 to TRBJ1-6; D unclear. Trimming pared 5 bases from V and 7 bases from J, leaving 7 bases between. This CDR3 is 12 amino acids long. Germline lookup yields CDR1 SGHRS and CDR2 YFSETQ. CDR3 residues: CASREGNSPLHF. CDR3 DNA sequence: TGCGCCAGCAGAGAGGGCAATTCACCCCTCCACTTT. Drawing the rest from reference TRBV5-1 and TRBJ1-6, the complete variable domain is KAGVTQTPRYLIKTRGQQVTLSCSPISGHRSVSWYQQTPGQGLQFLFEYFSETQRNKGNFPGRFSGRQFSNSRSEMNVSTLELGDSALYLCASREGNSPLHFGNGTRLTVT.

The chain combines TRBV28 with TRBJ1-2; the match to TRBD1 covers 7 bases. With 6 bases clipped from V and 7 bases from J, the junction kept 11 bases outside the gene matches. CDR3 length equals 14 residues. Germline assignment: CDR1 MDHEN and CDR2 SYDVKM. CDR3 loop: CASRPDRARGGYTF. The CDR3 DNA follows: TGTGCCAGCAGACCTGACAGGGCAAGGGGTGGCTACACCTTC.

A few counts support this clone. Germline and junction disagree at one end, which may indicate a read error. The chain combines TRBV12-3 or TRBV12-4 with TRBJ2-5; D is undetermined. The CDR3 has 11 amino acids. In nucleotides, the CDR3 is TGTGCCAGCAGTTTAGGAGAGGCCCAGTACTTC. This gives the protein CASSLGEAQYF.

The chain couples TRBV2 to TRBJ2-6; TRBD1 might be the D (5 bases). This CDR3 contains 15 residues. Trimming pared 5 bases from V and 1 base from J, leaving 9 bases between. Per the germline V gene, CDR1 is SNHLY and CDR2 is FYNNEI. This CDR3 is CASSSQGSGANVLTF. CDR3 DNA: TGTGCCAGCAGTTCCCAGGGATCTGGGGCCAACGTCCTGACTTTC. The variable domain in full, completed from reference TRBV2 and TRBJ2-6, reads EPEVTQTPSHQVTQMGQEVILRCVPISNHLYFYWYRQILGQKVEFLVSFYNNEISEKSEIFDDQFSVERPDGSNFTLKIRSTKLEDSAMYFCASSSQGSGANVLTFGAGSRLTVL.

The chain has TRBV25-1 and TRBJ2-7, with 11 bases matching TRBD2. Unmatched junction bases numbered 11, after V lost 6 bases and J lost 4 bases. CDR1 is MGHDK, CDR2 SYGVNS, per germline. The CDR3 covers 16 residues. The CDR3 is CASSTLSGRASYEQYF. The CDR3 bases are TGTGCCAGCAGCACCCTTAGCGGGAGGGCCAGTTACGAGCAGTACTTC.